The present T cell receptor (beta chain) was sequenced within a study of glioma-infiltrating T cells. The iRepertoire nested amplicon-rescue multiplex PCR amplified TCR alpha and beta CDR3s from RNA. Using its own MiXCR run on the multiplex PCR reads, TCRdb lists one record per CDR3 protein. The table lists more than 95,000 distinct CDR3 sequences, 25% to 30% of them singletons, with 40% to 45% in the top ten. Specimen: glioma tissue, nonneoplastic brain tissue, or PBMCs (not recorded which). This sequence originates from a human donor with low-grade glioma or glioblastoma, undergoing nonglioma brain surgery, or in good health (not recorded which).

The CDR3, as DNA: TGCAGCGTCCCCCAAGGGCTGGGCACAGATACGCAGTATTTT. This gives the protein CSVPQGLGTDTQYF. The chain recombines TRBV29-1 with TRBJ2-3; D gene ambiguous. Germline lookup yields CDR1 SQVTM and CDR2 ANQGSEA. V was trimmed by 6 bases and J by 1 base, leaving 14 bases between them. CDR3 size: 14 residues.